A selection of T cell receptor beta chains follows, all from one sample in a study of blood T cell repertoires in COVID-19. TCRdb's copy holds only in-frame clones and misses some; the assay was immunoSEQ multiplex PCR. The data hold some 200,000 clones, with 88% observed a single time. The specimen was PBMCs or T cells enriched from blood (not recorded which). These receptors were taken from a woman aged 30 to 39 who had recovered from COVID-19. CDR3s leave out the opening cysteine and the closing phenylalanine or tryptophan. Fields, in order: D gene, V gene, J gene, CDR3 protein. A D gene is named only where the DNA matches it firmly.

d_gene: -
v_gene: TRBV6-5
j_gene: TRBJ1-6
CDR3aa: ASGDSPLH

d_gene: TRBD2
v_gene: TRBV15
j_gene: TRBJ2-7
CDR3aa: ATSSGKLAAARNEQY

d_gene: TRBD2
v_gene: TRBV7-9
j_gene: TRBJ2-5
CDR3aa: ASSPGLAGDLGETQY

d_gene: TRBD1
v_gene: TRBV7-9
j_gene: TRBJ1-1
CDR3aa: ASSLGDSEAF

d_gene: TRBD2
v_gene: TRBV2
j_gene: TRBJ2-7
CDR3aa: ASTGGIEQY

d_gene: TRBD1
v_gene: TRBV4-3
j_gene: TRBJ2-1
CDR3aa: ASSQEADRDREQF

d_gene: TRBD1
v_gene: TRBV27
j_gene: TRBJ1-2
CDR3aa: ASGDKTRPGGYGYT

d_gene: TRBD2
v_gene: TRBV6-5
j_gene: TRBJ2-3
CDR3aa: ASRTSGGEGTQY

d_gene: TRBD1
v_gene: TRBV19
j_gene: TRBJ1-5
CDR3aa: ASSRTGGNQPQH

d_gene: -
v_gene: TRBV4-1
j_gene: TRBJ2-2
CDR3aa: ASSQGRDTGELF

d_gene: -
v_gene: TRBV25-1
j_gene: TRBJ1-1
CDR3aa: ASSEVGNTEAF

d_gene: -
v_gene: TRBV5-5
j_gene: TRBJ2-7
CDR3aa: ASSAYLPDNEQY

d_gene: -
v_gene: TRBV7-9
j_gene: TRBJ1-1
CDR3aa: ASSLGATGSEAF